This is a list of T cell receptor beta chains from one sample in a study of cytomegalovirus exposure and HLA in healthy donors. Using immunoSEQ multiplex PCR, the repertoire was profiled, and TCRdb retains in-frame clones only, with some absent. Its table lists some 76,000 clones. Source material: PBMCs. The receptors were sampled from a female donor in good health and CMV-seropositive. Both conserved end residues are part of each CDR3. Each record gives: CDR3 length, J gene, D gene, V gene, CDR3 protein, CDR3 DNA. D genes are given only for firm matches.

13 | TRBJ2-3 | - | TRBV6-5 | CASSEFEVDTQYF | TGTGCCAGCAGTGAGTTCGAGGTAGATACGCAGTATTTT
11 | TRBJ2-5 | - | TRBV20-1 | CSGSPGETQYF | TGCAGTGGCTCCCCCGGGGAGACCCAGTACTTC
13 | TRBJ2-1 | TRBD2 | TRBV5-4 | CASRLAGRDEQFF | TGTGCCAGCAGACTAGCGGGAAGGGATGAGCAGTTCTTC
14 | TRBJ2-5 | TRBD1 | TRBV9 | CASSVLGGEETQYF | TGTGCCAGCAGCGTATTAGGGGGCGAGGAGACCCAGTACTTC
13 | TRBJ2-1 | TRBD2 | TRBV29-1 | CSVGPLAGGGQFF | TGCAGCGTTGGCCCCCTAGCGGGAGGTGGGCAGTTCTTC
17 | TRBJ2-2 | - | TRBV7-3 | CASSLMPPPSGTGELFF | TGTGCCAGCAGCTTAATGCCCCCACCTTCGGGCACCGGGGAGCTGTTTTTT
14 | TRBJ1-2 | - | TRBV9 | CASSVVNINLGYTF | TGTGCCAGCAGCGTAGTTAACATAAACCTTGGCTACACCTTC
13 | TRBJ2-5 | TRBD1 | TRBV10-3 | CAISEDRGETQYF | TGTGCCATCAGTGAGGACAGGGGGGAGACCCAGTACTTC
14 | TRBJ2-3 | - | TRBV7-2 | CASSSRQPTDTQYF | TGTGCCAGCAGCTCACGACAGCCCACAGATACGCAGTATTTT
16 | TRBJ2-4 | - | TRBV5-1 | CASRIKGFLAKNIQYF | TGCGCCAGCAGGATAAAGGGGTTCTTAGCCAAAAACATTCAGTACTTC
12 | TRBJ1-1 | - | TRBV18 | CASSTREGEAFF | TGTGCCAGCTCAACGAGGGAGGGTGAAGCTTTCTTT
17 | TRBJ2-5 | - | TRBV18 | CASSPSGSDSGEETQYF | TGTGCCAGCTCACCATCTGGATCGGACAGCGGCGAGGAGACCCAGTACTTC
13 | TRBJ2-1 | TRBD2 | TRBV29-1 | CSSSSGRTNEQFF | TGCAGTTCGTCTAGCGGGAGGACCAATGAGCAGTTCTTC
11 | TRBJ1-4 | - | TRBV7-9 | CASSYEEKLFF | TGTGCCAGCAGCTACGAGGAAAAACTGTTTTTT
14 | TRBJ2-7 | TRBD2 | TRBV9 | CASSAGLGYYEQYF | TGTGCCAGCAGCGCGGGACTAGGATACTACGAGCAGTACTTC
13 | TRBJ2-5 | TRBD2 | TRBV30 | CAWSPASGVVQYF | TGTGCCTGGAGCCCGGCTAGCGGGGTGGTCCAGTACTTC
15 | TRBJ2-1 | - | TRBV28 | CASSLWGGSYNEQFF | TGTGCCAGCAGTTTATGGGGGGGCTCCTACAATGAGCAGTTCTTC
15 | TRBJ2-5 | TRBD1 | TRBV5-5 | CASSYGQGGEETQYF | TGTGCCAGCAGCTATGGACAGGGGGGAGAAGAGACCCAGTACTTC
12 | TRBJ2-5 | - | TRBV7-7 | CASSLAQGHQYF | TGTGCTAGCAGCTTAGCGCAGGGACACCAGTACTTC
13 | TRBJ1-2 | TRBD1 | TRBV28 | CASKGTGGYGYTF | TGTGCCAGCAAAGGGACAGGAGGGTATGGCTACACCTTC
16 | TRBJ2-1 | TRBD2 | TRBV6-4 | CASSDSASGGANEQFF | TGTGCCAGCAGTGACTCGGCTAGCGGGGGGGCCAATGAGCAGTTCTTC
15 | TRBJ2-1 | TRBD2 | TRBV28 | CASSLGGEDHNEQFF | TGTGCCAGCAGTTTAGGGGGGGAGGACCACAATGAGCAGTTCTTC
15 | TRBJ2-5 | TRBD2 | TRBV28 | CASKLAGDSPETQYF | TGTGCCAGCAAACTAGCGGGAGATTCCCCAGAGACCCAGTACTTC
16 | TRBJ2-2 | TRBD2 | TRBV28 | CASSLGRTSGGGELFF | TGTGCCAGCAGTTTAGGCCGGACTAGCGGGGGCGGGGAGCTGTTTTTT
12 | TRBJ1-2 | - | TRBV29-1 | CSVATVYYGYTF | TGCAGCGTTGCAACAGTATATTATGGCTACACCTTC
16 | TRBJ1-1 | TRBD1 | TRBV28 | CASSLGTVYGNTEAFF | TGTGCCAGCAGTTTAGGGACAGTGTATGGGAACACTGAAGCTTTCTTT
16 | TRBJ2-2 | TRBD1 | TRBV7-9 | CASSPPRQGNTGELFF | TGTGCCAGCAGCCCACCCCGACAGGGGAACACCGGGGAGCTGTTTTTT
15 | TRBJ1-2 | - | TRBV7-2 | CASSLAGEGSYGYTF | TGTGCCAGCAGCTTAGCTGGGGAGGGATCCTATGGCTACACCTTC
13 | TRBJ1-1 | - | TRBV6-6 | CASSYRGNTEAFF | TGTGCCAGCAGTTACCGCGGTAACACTGAAGCTTTCTTT
15 | TRBJ2-5 | TRBD2 | TRBV19 | CASSMGLAGPETQYF | TGTGCCAGTAGTATGGGGCTAGCGGGACCAGAGACCCAGTACTTC
13 | TRBJ1-1 | TRBD1 | TRBV5-4 | CASSFRQGSEAFF | TGTGCCAGCAGCTTCAGACAGGGCTCTGAAGCTTTCTTT
15 | TRBJ2-1 | - | TRBV18 | CASSPLNSVHNEQFF | TGTGCCAGCTCACCATTGAATAGCGTCCACAATGAGCAGTTCTTC
13 | TRBJ2-7 | - | TRBV30 | CAWSVGHNYEQYF | TGTGCCTGGAGTGTCGGACATAACTACGAGCAGTACTTC
12 | TRBJ2-1 | - | TRBV5-1 | CASSLVMNEQFF | TGCGCCAGCAGCTTGGTAATGAATGAGCAGTTCTTC
14 | TRBJ2-7 | - | TRBV6-1 | CASSEGAGVGEQYF | TGTGCCAGCAGTGAAGGAGCCGGGGTGGGAGAGCAGTACTTC
13 | TRBJ2-5 | - | TRBV28 | CASKGGNRETQYF | TGTGCCAGCAAGGGCGGGAATAGAGAGACCCAGTACTTC
14 | TRBJ2-1 | TRBD1 | TRBV4-1 | CASSQGQGINEQFF | TGCGCCAGCAGCCAAGGACAGGGGATCAATGAGCAGTTCTTC
15 | TRBJ2-5 | - | TRBV14 | CASSQVRPGQETQYF | TGTGCCAGCAGCCAAGTGCGGCCGGGACAAGAGACCCAGTACTTC
14 | TRBJ2-1 | TRBD2 | TRBV7-6 | CASSFAGDGNEQFF | TGTGCCAGCAGCTTTGCGGGAGACGGAAATGAGCAGTTCTTC
16 | TRBJ2-7 | - | TRBV18 | CASSPSLQISSYEQYF | TGTGCCAGCTCACCCTCTCTTCAGATCAGCTCCTACGAGCAGTACTTC
11 | TRBJ1-4 | - | TRBV6-5 | CASSGGRELFF | TGTGCCAGCAGTGGGGGGAGGGAACTGTTTTTT
13 | TRBJ1-1 | - | TRBV28 | CASSWGGGTEAFF | TGTGCCAGCAGCTGGGGCGGTGGCACTGAAGCTTTCTTT
15 | TRBJ1-2 | - | TRBV28 | CASSLDLGASYGYTF | TGTGCCAGCAGTTTAGACCTGGGGGCTTCCTATGGCTACACCTTC
15 | TRBJ2-3 | TRBD2 | TRBV5-1 | CASSSLAGFTDTQYF | TGCGCCAGCAGCTCATTAGCGGGGTTCACAGATACGCAGTATTTT
14 | TRBJ2-5 | TRBD2 | TRBV18 | CASSPPGLKETQYF | TGTGCCAGCTCACCACCGGGACTAAAAGAGACCCAGTACTTC
14 | TRBJ1-1 | - | TRBV7-9 | CASSLLLGLSEAFF | TGTGCCAGCAGCCTACTGTTGGGGCTCAGTGAAGCTTTCTTT
15 | TRBJ2-1 | - | TRBV18 | CASSPPLASYNEQFF | TGTGCCAGCTCACCACCGCTAGCTTCCTACAATGAGCAGTTCTTC
15 | TRBJ2-7 | TRBD1 | TRBV5-6 | CASSLSGTGRYEQYF | TGTGCCAGCAGCTTATCCGGGACAGGGCGCTACGAGCAGTACTTC
15 | TRBJ1-1 | - | TRBV28 | CASSLGDRSSTEAFF | TGTGCCAGCAGCCTAGGGGATAGGTCCAGCACTGAAGCTTTCTTT
15 | TRBJ2-1 | TRBD1 | TRBV2 | CASSGDSLEDNEQFF | TGTGCCAGCAGCGGGGACAGCTTGGAGGACAATGAGCAGTTCTTC
14 | TRBJ1-1 | - | TRBV7-8 | CASSLGTVNTEAFF | TGTGCCAGCAGCTTAGGGACAGTGAACACTGAAGCTTTCTTT
21 | TRBJ2-2 | TRBD1 | TRBV4-3 | CASSQPKGLWQGAHHTGELFF | TGCGCCAGCAGCCAACCAAAAGGCCTTTGGCAGGGGGCGCATCACACCGGGGAGCTGTTTTTT